The clone carrying this T cell receptor beta chain was found a few times. The data were obtained in a study of blood T cells in healthy people across ages. Whole-study context: Through template switching, about one barcoded beta molecule was captured per two T cells, as measured in model experiments.

The germline V gene encodes CDR1 MNHNS and CDR2 SASEGT. The CDR3 has 15 amino acids. The V end lost 1 base, the J end lost 10 bases, and 14 bases lay between the germline ends. The second PCR ran about 6 to 11 cycles with a sample-barcoded 5' primer and J-beta primers. TCRdb reanalysed the 5' RACE reads using MiXCR and keeps one entry per CDR3 protein. The data show roughly 700,000 distinct CDR3 sequences, with 25% seen just once and 9.4% held by the top ten. The donors, healthy Caucasians from Russia, were aged 6 to 90. The sample also formed part of further work on T cells of mothers and their children.

The V call is TRBV6-1, the J call TRBJ1-6; D ambiguous. The sequenced material came from blood. This clonotype was obtained from a boy aged 10-17 years in good health. This CDR3 reads CASSEDRERGSPLHF. The DNA for the CDR3 is TGTGCCAGCAGTGAAGATAGGGAGAGAGGCTCACCCCTCCACTTT.